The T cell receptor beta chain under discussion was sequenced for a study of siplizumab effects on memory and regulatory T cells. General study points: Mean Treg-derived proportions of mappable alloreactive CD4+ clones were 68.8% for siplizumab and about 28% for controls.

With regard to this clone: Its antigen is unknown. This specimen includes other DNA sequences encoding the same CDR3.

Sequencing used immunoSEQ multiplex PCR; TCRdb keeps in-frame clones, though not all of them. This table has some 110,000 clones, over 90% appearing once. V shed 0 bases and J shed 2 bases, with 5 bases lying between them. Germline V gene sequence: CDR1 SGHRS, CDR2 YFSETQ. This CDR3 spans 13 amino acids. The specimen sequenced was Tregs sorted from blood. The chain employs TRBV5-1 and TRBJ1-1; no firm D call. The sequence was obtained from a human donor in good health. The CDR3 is CASSLVVNTEAFF. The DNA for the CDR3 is TGCGCCAGCAGCTTGGTGGTAAACACTGAAGCTTTCTTT.